This T cell receptor beta chain came from a study of immune evolution from preneoplasia to lung adenocarcinoma. Trimming removed 5 bases from V and 7 bases from J; junction bases left unmatched: 9. The germline V gene encodes CDR1 SEHNR and CDR2 FQNEAQ (reference sequence). CDR3 length: 15 amino acids. Profiling relied on immunoSEQ multiplex PCR, and the TCRdb table lists in-frame clones only, not all of them. The table includes thousands of clones, more than 65% detected once. The specimen sequenced was FFPE minimally invasive lung adenocarcinoma tissue. The sequence came from a person between 55 and 80 years old with lung adenocarcinoma. The chain combines TRBV7-9 with TRBJ1-4, with TRBD1 matching 8 bases. The CDR3 spells CASSLTQGAGEKLFF. CDR3 in DNA: TGTGCCAGCAGCCTAACGCAGGGGGCGGGTGAAAAACTGTTTTTT.